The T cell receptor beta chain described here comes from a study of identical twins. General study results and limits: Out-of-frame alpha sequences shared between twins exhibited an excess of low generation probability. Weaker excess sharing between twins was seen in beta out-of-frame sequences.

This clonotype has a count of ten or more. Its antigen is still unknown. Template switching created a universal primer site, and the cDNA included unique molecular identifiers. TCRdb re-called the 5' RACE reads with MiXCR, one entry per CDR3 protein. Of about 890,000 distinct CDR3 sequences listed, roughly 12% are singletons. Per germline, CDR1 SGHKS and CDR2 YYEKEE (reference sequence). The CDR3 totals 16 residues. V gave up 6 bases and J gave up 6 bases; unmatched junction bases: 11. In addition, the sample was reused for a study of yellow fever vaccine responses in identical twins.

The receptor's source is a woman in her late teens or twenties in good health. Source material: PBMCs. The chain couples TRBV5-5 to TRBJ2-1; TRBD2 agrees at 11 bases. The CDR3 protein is CASTPGGLAGGNEQFF. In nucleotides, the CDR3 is TGTGCCAGCACCCCAGGTGGCCTAGCGGGGGGCAATGAGCAGTTCTTC.